This is a list of T cell receptor beta chains from one sample in a study of Graves' ophthalmopathy and Graves' hyperthyroidism. TCRdb used MiXCR to reprocess the multiplex PCR reads, holding one entry per CDR3 protein. The table records approximately 700,000 distinct CDR3 sequences, about 41% of them present only once. Source material: peripheral blood. These receptor sequences come from an adult man with Graves' ophthalmopathy. Both conserved end residues are part of each CDR3. D genes are given only for firm matches. Rows may omit the clone size; those that give it use once, few, many or a size class.

v_gene: TRBV25-1; j_gene: TRBJ2-7; d_gene: .; abundance: many; CDR3nt: TGTGCCAGCAGTGATAATCCCGGAAAGCCATCCTACGAGCAGTACTTC; CDR3aa: CASSDNPGKPSYEQYF
v_gene: TRBV29-1; j_gene: TRBJ1-5; d_gene: TRBD1; abundance: once; CDR3nt: TGCAGCGCCGGTGGACAGGGGGGGAGCAATCAGCCCCAGCATTTT; CDR3aa: CSAGGQGGSNQPQHF
v_gene: TRBV10-2; j_gene: TRBJ1-2; d_gene: .; abundance: .; CDR3nt: TGCGCCAGCAGTGAAATGGTTGACTATGGCTACACCTTC; CDR3aa: CASSEMVDYGYTF
v_gene: TRBV7-6; j_gene: TRBJ2-3; d_gene: .; abundance: .; CDR3nt: TGTGCCAGCAGCTTAAGGGGACTTCTAGATACGCAGTATTTT; CDR3aa: CASSLRGLLDTQYF
v_gene: TRBV29-1; j_gene: TRBJ1-2; d_gene: TRBD1; abundance: many; CDR3nt: TGCAGCGTTGCCACGGGACAGAACTATGGCTACACCTTC; CDR3aa: CSVATGQNYGYTF
v_gene: TRBV10-3; j_gene: TRBJ1-5; d_gene: .; abundance: many; CDR3nt: TGTGCCATCAGTGAGTACAGGGATGACCAGCCCCAGCATTTT; CDR3aa: CAISEYRDDQPQHF
v_gene: TRBV7-9; j_gene: TRBJ2-6; d_gene: .; abundance: .; CDR3nt: TGTGCCAGCAGCTTCGTTGAGGGTACTGGGGCCAACGTCCTGACTTTC; CDR3aa: CASSFVEGTGANVLTF
v_gene: TRBV10-3; j_gene: TRBJ2-7; d_gene: TRBD1; abundance: .; CDR3nt: TGTGCCATCGGGACAGCGAACAGCATCTACGAGCAGTACTTC; CDR3aa: CAIGTANSIYEQYF
v_gene: TRBV19; j_gene: TRBJ2-7; d_gene: .; abundance: .; CDR3nt: TGTGCCAGTAGTATGTATCTTCAGTCGCACGAGCAGTACTTC; CDR3aa: CASSMYLQSHEQYF
v_gene: TRBV20-1; j_gene: TRBJ2-7; d_gene: .; abundance: many; CDR3nt: TGCAGTGCTGAAGAGACGGTCTCCTACGAGCAGTACTTC; CDR3aa: CSAEETVSYEQYF
v_gene: TRBV10-3; j_gene: TRBJ2-5; d_gene: .; abundance: .; CDR3nt: TGTGCCATCAGTAAGTCGGGGGAGACCCAGTACTTC; CDR3aa: CAISKSGETQYF
v_gene: TRBV20-1; j_gene: TRBJ1-3; d_gene: .; abundance: many; CDR3nt: TGCAGTGCTAGCGCGGGCCCTGGAAACACCATATATTTT; CDR3aa: CSASAGPGNTIYF
v_gene: TRBV4-2; j_gene: TRBJ1-1; d_gene: .; abundance: many; CDR3nt: TGTGCCAGCAGCCAAGATCGAAACATGGGAACTGAAGCTTTCTTT; CDR3aa: CASSQDRNMGTEAFF
v_gene: TRBV12-3/TRBV12-4; j_gene: TRBJ1-2; d_gene: .; abundance: many; CDR3nt: TGTGCCAGCAGTCCTTGGGACGGCCCTAACCGCTACACCTTC; CDR3aa: CASSPWDGPNRYTF
v_gene: TRBV7-2; j_gene: TRBJ2-6; d_gene: TRBD2; abundance: .; CDR3nt: TGTGCCAGCAGCTTAGCGGGACTAGCGGGAGGCGTCCTGACTTTC; CDR3aa: CASSLAGLAGGVLTF
v_gene: TRBV2; j_gene: TRBJ1-2; d_gene: TRBD1; abundance: many; CDR3nt: TGTGCCAGCAGTGAACAGGGGGGCTATGGCTACACCTTC; CDR3aa: CASSEQGGYGYTF
v_gene: TRBV29-1; j_gene: TRBJ1-1; d_gene: .; abundance: many; CDR3nt: TGCAGCGTCGCCCGGACCCCGAACACTGAAGCTTTCTTT; CDR3aa: CSVARTPNTEAFF